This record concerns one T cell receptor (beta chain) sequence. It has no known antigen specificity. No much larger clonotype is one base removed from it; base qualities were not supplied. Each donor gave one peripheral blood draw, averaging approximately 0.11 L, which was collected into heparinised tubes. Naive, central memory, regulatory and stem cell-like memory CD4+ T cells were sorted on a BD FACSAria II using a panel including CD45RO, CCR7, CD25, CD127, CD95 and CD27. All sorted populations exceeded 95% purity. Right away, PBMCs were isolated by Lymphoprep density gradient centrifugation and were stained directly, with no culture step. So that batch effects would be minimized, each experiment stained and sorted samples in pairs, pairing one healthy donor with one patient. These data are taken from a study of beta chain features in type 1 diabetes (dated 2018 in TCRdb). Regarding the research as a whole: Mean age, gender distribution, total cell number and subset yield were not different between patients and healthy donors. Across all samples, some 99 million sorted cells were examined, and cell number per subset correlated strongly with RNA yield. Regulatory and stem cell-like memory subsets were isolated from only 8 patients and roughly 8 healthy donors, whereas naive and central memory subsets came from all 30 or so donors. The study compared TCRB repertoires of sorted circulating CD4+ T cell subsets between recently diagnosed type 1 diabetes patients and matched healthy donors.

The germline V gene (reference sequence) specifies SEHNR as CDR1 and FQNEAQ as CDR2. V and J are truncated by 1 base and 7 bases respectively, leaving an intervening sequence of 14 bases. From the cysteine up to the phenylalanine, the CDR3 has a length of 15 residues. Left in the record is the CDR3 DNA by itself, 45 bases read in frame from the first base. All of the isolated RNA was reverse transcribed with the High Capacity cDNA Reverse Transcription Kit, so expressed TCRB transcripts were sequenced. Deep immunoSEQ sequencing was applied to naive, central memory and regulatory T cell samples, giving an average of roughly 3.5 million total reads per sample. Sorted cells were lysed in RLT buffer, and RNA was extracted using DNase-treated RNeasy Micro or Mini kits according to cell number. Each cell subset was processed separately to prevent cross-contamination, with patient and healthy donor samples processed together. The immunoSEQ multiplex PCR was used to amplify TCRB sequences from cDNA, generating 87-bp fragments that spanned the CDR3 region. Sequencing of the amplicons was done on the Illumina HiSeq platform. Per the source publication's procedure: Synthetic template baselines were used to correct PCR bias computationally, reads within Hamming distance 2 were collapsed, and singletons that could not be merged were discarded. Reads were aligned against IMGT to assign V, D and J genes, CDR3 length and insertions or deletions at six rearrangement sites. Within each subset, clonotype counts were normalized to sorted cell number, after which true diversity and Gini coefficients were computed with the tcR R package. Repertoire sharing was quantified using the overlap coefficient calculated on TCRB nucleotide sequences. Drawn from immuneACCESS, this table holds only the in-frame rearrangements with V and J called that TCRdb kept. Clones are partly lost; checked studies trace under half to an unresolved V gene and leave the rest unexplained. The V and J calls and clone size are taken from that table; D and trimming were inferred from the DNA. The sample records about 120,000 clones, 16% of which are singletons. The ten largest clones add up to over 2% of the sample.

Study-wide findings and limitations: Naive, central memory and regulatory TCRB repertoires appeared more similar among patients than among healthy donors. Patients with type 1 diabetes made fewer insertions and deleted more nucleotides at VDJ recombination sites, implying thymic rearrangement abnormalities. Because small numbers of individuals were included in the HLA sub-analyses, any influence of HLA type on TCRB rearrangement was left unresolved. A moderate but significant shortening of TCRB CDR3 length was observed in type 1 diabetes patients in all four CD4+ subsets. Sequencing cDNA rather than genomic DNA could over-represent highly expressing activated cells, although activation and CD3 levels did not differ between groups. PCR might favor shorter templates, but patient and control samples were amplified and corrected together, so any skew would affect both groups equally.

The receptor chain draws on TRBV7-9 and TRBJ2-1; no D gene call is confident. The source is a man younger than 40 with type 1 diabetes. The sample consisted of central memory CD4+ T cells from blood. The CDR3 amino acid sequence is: CASSLGPGPENEQFF. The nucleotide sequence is TGTGCCAGCAGCTTAGGACCCGGGCCCGAGAATGAGCAGTTCTTC. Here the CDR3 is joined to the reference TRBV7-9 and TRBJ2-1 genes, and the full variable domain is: DTGVSQNPRHKITKRGQNVTFRCDPISEHNRLYWYRQTLGQGPEFLTYFQNEAQLEKSRLLSDRFSAERPKGSFSTLEIQRTEQGDSAMYLCASSLGPGPENEQFFGPGTRLTVL.